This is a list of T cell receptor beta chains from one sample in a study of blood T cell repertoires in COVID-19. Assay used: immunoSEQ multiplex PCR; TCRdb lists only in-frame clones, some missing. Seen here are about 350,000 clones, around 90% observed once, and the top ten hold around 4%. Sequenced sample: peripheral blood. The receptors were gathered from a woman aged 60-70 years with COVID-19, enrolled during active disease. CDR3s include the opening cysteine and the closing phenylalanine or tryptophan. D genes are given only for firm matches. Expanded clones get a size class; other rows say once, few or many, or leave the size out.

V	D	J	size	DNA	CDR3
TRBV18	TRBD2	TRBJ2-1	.	TGTGCCAGCTCATCCCTACTAGCGGGGGGATACAATGAGCAGTTCTTC	CASSSLLAGGYNEQFF
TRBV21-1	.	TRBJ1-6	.	TGTGCCAGCCGGACAGGGCCCGGGGTATCACCCCTCCACTTT	CASRTGPGVSPLHF
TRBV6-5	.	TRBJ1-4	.	TGTGCCAGCAGTTACAGGGGTTTAGCTAATGAAAAACTGTTTTTT	CASSYRGLANEKLFF
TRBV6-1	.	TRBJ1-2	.	TGTGCCAGCAGTGTAGCAGGGGAGGAGGGCTACACCTTC	CASSVAGEEGYTF
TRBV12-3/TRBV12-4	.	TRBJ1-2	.	TGTGCCACCTCACGGGGGGACTATGGCTACACCTTC	CATSRGDYGYTF
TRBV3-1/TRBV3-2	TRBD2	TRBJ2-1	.	TGTGCCAGCAGCCAAGGACTAGCGGGCAATGAGCAGTTCTTC	CASSQGLAGNEQFF
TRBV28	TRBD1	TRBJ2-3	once	TGTGCCAGCAGGGAACACAGGGGGCTGGGTACGCAGTATTTT	CASREHRGLGTQYF
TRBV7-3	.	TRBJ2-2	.	TGTGCCAGCAGCTTACAGGGGATATCGAACACCGGGGAGCTGTTTTTT	CASSLQGISNTGELFF
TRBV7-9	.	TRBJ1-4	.	TGTGCCAGCAGCTCTCAGATCCTCCTCCCTAATGAAAAACTGTTTTTT	CASSSQILLPNEKLFF
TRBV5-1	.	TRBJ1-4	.	TGCGCCAGCAGCTCAGTTGGCAAGGGGAGGACTAATGAAAAACTGTTTTTT	CASSSVGKGRTNEKLFF
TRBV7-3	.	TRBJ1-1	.	TGTGCCAGCAGCTCGGGAGGGAACACTGAAGCTTTCTTT	CASSSGGNTEAFF
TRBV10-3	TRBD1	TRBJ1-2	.	TGTGCCATCAGAGAAACGACAGGGGGCAGTGGCTACACCTTC	CAIRETTGGSGYTF
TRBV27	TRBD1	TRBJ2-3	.	TGTGCCAGCAGACGTCCGGGACAGCGCACAGATACGCAGTATTTT	CASRRPGQRTDTQYF
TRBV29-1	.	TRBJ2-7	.	TGCAGCGGCCGGGACAATACCTACGAGCAGTACTTC	CSGRDNTYEQYF
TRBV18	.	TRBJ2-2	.	TGTGCCAGCTCACCAGGTGGGCCGAACACCGGGGAGCTGTTTTTT	CASSPGGPNTGELFF
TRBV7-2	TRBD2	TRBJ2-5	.	TGTGCCAGCAGCTTAGGGACTAGCGGGGGATACCAAGAGACCCAGTACTTC	CASSLGTSGGYQETQYF
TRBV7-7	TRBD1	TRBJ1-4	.	TGTGCTAGCAGCCCCTCCCTAGACAGGGCTAATGAAAAACTGTTTTTT	CASSPSLDRANEKLFF
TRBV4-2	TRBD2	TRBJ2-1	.	TGTGCCAGCAGCGCCCGAACGGGGGGATACAATGAGCAGTTCTTC	CASSARTGGYNEQFF
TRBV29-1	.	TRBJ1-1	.	TGCAGCGCTGGAACGGTTGACACCCTGAACACTGAAGCTTTCTTT	CSAGTVDTLNTEAFF
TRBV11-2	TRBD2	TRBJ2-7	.	TGTGCCAGCAGCTTAGATTTGCGCGGGGGGGCCTCCTACGAGCAGTACTTC	CASSLDLRGGASYEQYF
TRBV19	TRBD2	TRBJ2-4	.	TGTGCCAGTAGTATAGTCGTTGGGGCGGGGGAAACTAAAAACATTCAGTACTTC	CASSIVVGAGETKNIQYF
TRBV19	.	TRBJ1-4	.	TGTGCCAGTAGGAACCGCGAGTGGGAAAAACTGTTTTTT	CASRNREWEKLFF
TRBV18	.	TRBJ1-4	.	TGTGCCAGCTCGCCGGACATTGCAACTAATGAAAAACTGTTTTTT	CASSPDIATNEKLFF
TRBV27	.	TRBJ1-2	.	TGTGCCAGCAGTTTATCTGGTGGCTCGAACTATGGCTACACCTTC	CASSLSGGSNYGYTF
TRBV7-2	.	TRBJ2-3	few	TGTGCCAGCAGCCAACTGGGGCCGATAGATACGCAGTATTTT	CASSQLGPIDTQYF